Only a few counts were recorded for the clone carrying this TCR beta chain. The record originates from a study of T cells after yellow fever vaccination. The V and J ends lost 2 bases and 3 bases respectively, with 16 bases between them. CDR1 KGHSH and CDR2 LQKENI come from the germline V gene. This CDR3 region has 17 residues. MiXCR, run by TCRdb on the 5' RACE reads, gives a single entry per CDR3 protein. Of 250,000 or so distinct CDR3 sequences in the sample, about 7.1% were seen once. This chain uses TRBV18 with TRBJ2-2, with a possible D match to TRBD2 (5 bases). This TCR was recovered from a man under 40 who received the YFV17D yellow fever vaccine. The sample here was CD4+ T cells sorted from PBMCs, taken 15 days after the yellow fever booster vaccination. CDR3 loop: CASSPNTLLGHTGELFF. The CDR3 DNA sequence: TGTGCCAGCTCACCAAACACCCTACTAGGACACACCGGGGAGCTGTTTTTT.